The rows below give T cell receptor beta chains drawn from one sample of a study of blood T cell repertoires in COVID-19. Clones were sequenced by immunoSEQ multiplex PCR, and TCRdb holds only the in-frame ones, with some missing. The table records tens of thousands of clones, about nine tenths of them present only once. What was sequenced was peripheral blood. Receptors originate from a man aged 55 to 70 with acute or convalescent COVID-19. Both conserved end residues are part of each CDR3. A D gene is named only where the DNA matches it firmly. The size field is filled for only some rows; it gives once, few, many or a size class.

abundance,v_gene,d_gene,j_gene,CDR3nt,CDR3aa
.,TRBV6-6,.,TRBJ2-2,TGTGCCAGCAGTTACGAAGGCAGGGCTCTAACCGGGGAGCTGTTTTTT,CASSYEGRALTGELFF
.,TRBV5-4,.,TRBJ2-7,TGTGCCAGCAGCCACCTTAAAGGGGGCGAGCAGTACTTC,CASSHLKGGEQYF
.,TRBV11-3,TRBD2,TRBJ2-1,TGTGCCAGCAGCCCCTCGGCGGGGGGTGGCAATGAGCAGTTCTTC,CASSPSAGGGNEQFF
.,TRBV3-1/TRBV3-2,.,TRBJ1-4,TGTGCCAGCAGCCCCACAGGGTTGTGGGGTAATGAAAAACTGTTTTTT,CASSPTGLWGNEKLFF
.,TRBV3-1/TRBV3-2,TRBD2,TRBJ2-3,TGTGCCAGCAGCCTGGGACTAGCGAGCACAGATACGCAGTATTTT,CASSLGLASTDTQYF
.,TRBV5-1,.,TRBJ2-3,TGCGCCAGCAGCCCTGGACTGCTTAGCACAGATACGCAGTATTTT,CASSPGLLSTDTQYF
few,TRBV29-1,TRBD1,TRBJ2-2,TGCAGCGTTGGAGGGGCAGGGGGTCTCCTGAACACCGGGGAGCTGTTTTTT,CSVGGAGGLLNTGELFF
.,TRBV11-2,TRBD1,TRBJ1-4,TGTGCCAGCAGCATAGACGGGACAGGGTATGAAAAACTGTTTTTT,CASSIDGTGYEKLFF
once,TRBV5-1,TRBD1,TRBJ2-1,TGCGCCAGCAGGGTAGAGGGGGCGGGCTACAATGAGCAGTTCTTC,CASRVEGAGYNEQFF
.,TRBV5-6,TRBD1,TRBJ2-6,TGTGCCAGCAGCTTGGTCGGGACAGTTTTCTCTGGGGCCAACGTCCTGACTTTC,CASSLVGTVFSGANVLTF
.,TRBV16,TRBD1,TRBJ1-5,TGTGCCAGCAGCCAATCTCCAGGGGGAGGTCAGCCCCAGCATTTT,CASSQSPGGGQPQHF
.,TRBV7-6,.,TRBJ1-1,TGTGCCAGCAGCTTAGCCCAGATGAACACTGAAGCTTTCTTT,CASSLAQMNTEAFF
once,TRBV5-6,.,TRBJ2-7,TGTGCCAGCAGCTTGACAGGAAACGAGCAGTACTTC,CASSLTGNEQYF
.,TRBV5-6,.,TRBJ2-7,TGTGCCAGCAGCTTGTACAGAGTTCGCTACGAGCAGTACTTC,CASSLYRVRYEQYF
.,TRBV7-6,TRBD2,TRBJ2-2,TGTGCCAGCAGCTTGGCTTCGGCCCTAGCGGGGGGTGCGAACACCGGGGAGCTGTTTTTT,CASSLASALAGGANTGELFF
.,TRBV30,TRBD2,TRBJ2-5,TGTGCCTGGAGCCTAGCGGGGGGGGTGACCGAGACCCAGTACTTC,CAWSLAGGVTETQYF
.,TRBV24-1,.,TRBJ2-5,TGTGCCACCAGTCCCAAGTCCAAACACAAAAAAGAGACCCAGTACTTC,CATSPKSKHKKETQYF
.,TRBV4-2,.,TRBJ1-5,TGTGCCAGCAGCGCCGACATCGATTCAAATCAGCCCCAGCATTTT,CASSADIDSNQPQHF
.,TRBV5-4,TRBD1,TRBJ2-7,TGTGCCAGCGGGACAGGGGGATCCTACGAGCAGTACTTC,CASGTGGSYEQYF
once,TRBV4-1,.,TRBJ2-2,TGCGCCAGCAGCCAAGATTGGGGCGCAGGGATCTCCGGGGAGCTGTTTTTT,CASSQDWGAGISGELFF
.,TRBV5-1,.,TRBJ2-3,TGCGCCAGCAGCCCCCGACAGAGCACAGATACGCAGTATTTT,CASSPRQSTDTQYF
.,TRBV5-1,.,TRBJ2-7,TGCGCCAGCAGCTTGGGCAGGGGCCTCAGCGGGCAGTACTTC,CASSLGRGLSGQYF
.,TRBV2,.,TRBJ2-7,TGTGCCAGCAGGGCTCGGACAGAGGGGCCCTACGAGCAGTACTTC,CASRARTEGPYEQYF
.,TRBV6-1,.,TRBJ1-2,TGTGCCAGCAGTGAAAGTCCAAAGACAGCCAAGGTCTACACCTTC,CASSESPKTAKVYTF
.,TRBV5-4,TRBD1,TRBJ2-2,TGTGCCAGCAGCAAACCGGGACAGGGGAAGACCGGGGAGCTGTTTTTT,CASSKPGQGKTGELFF
.,TRBV10-1,.,TRBJ1-3,TGCGCCAGCAGATCCGACACCTCTGGAAACACCATATATTTT,CASRSDTSGNTIYF
.,TRBV5-1,TRBD1,TRBJ1-3,TGCGCCAGCAGCTTGGGACAGGGGTTAGTGTACACCATATATTTT,CASSLGQGLVYTIYF
once,TRBV6-6,TRBD1,TRBJ1-2,TGTGCCAGCAGCCTACTGACGGGACAGGTGAACTATGGCTACACCTTC,CASSLLTGQVNYGYTF
.,TRBV23-1,TRBD2,TRBJ2-3,TGCGCCAGCAGTCACAAACCGGCGGGGGTAGATACGCAGTATTTT,CASSHKPAGVDTQYF
.,TRBV3-1/TRBV3-2,.,TRBJ1-2,TGTGCCAGCAGCTCTCTTCGGGGCTACACCTTC,CASSSLRGYTF
few,TRBV25-1,TRBD1,TRBJ1-5,TGTGCCAGCCTCAAAGAGCGACAGGGGTGCGATCAGCCCCAGCATTTT,CASLKERQGCDQPQHF
.,TRBV3-1/TRBV3-2,TRBD2,TRBJ2-6,TGTGCCAGCAGCCATAACCCAGCGGGGGGACCTGGGGCCAACGTCCTGACTTTC,CASSHNPAGGPGANVLTF
.,TRBV5-1,TRBD1,TRBJ1-5,TGCGCCAGCAGCCGGGGACAGGGGGATCAGCCCCAGCATTTT,CASSRGQGDQPQHF
once,TRBV5-1,TRBD1,TRBJ1-4,TGCGCCAGCAGCCTAAGATCACAGGGGCAAGCTGAAAAACTGTTTTTT,CASSLRSQGQAEKLFF
.,TRBV18,TRBD1,TRBJ1-6,TGTGCCAGCTCACGGGACAGGGGAATAGCGTCCTATAATTCACCCCTCCACTTT,CASSRDRGIASYNSPLHF
once,TRBV4-2,.,TRBJ2-7,TGTGCCAGCAGCCAAGATGACAGCTACGAGCAGTACTTC,CASSQDDSYEQYF
.,TRBV29-1,TRBD1,TRBJ1-2,TGCAGCGTGGGACAGGGAGCAAACTATGGCTACACCTTC,CSVGQGANYGYTF
.,TRBV10-3,.,TRBJ2-3,TGTGCCATCAGTGGACAGTCGAGCACAGATACGCAGTATTTT,CAISGQSSTDTQYF
.,TRBV19,TRBD1,TRBJ2-6,TGTGCCAGTACCGTGACAGGGAAGGGGGCCAACGTCCTGACTTTC,CASTVTGKGANVLTF
once,TRBV18,TRBD1,TRBJ1-1,TGTGCCAGCTCACCTAGTCAGGGGGCTCTTGAAGCTTTCTTT,CASSPSQGALEAFF
.,TRBV29-1,TRBD1,TRBJ1-4,TGCAGCGTTGTCCGGCAGGGGGCCGGGGAAAAACTGTTTTTT,CSVVRQGAGEKLFF
.,TRBV7-8,TRBD2,TRBJ2-7,TGTGCCAGCAGCTTAGAGCGGGGATCCTACGAGCAGTACTTC,CASSLERGSYEQYF
.,TRBV5-1,TRBD1,TRBJ1-1,TGCGCCAGCAGCTACAGGGGAGTCGGGGAATCCACTGAAGCTTTCTTT,CASSYRGVGESTEAFF
.,TRBV6-5,TRBD2,TRBJ2-1,TGTGCCAGCAGTCGGGGGGGCGCGGACAATGAGCAGTTCTTC,CASSRGGADNEQFF
.,TRBV5-4,.,TRBJ1-1,TGTGCCAGCAGCTTGGCCGCAGCAGGGAGGTTGAACACTGAAGCTTTCTTT,CASSLAAAGRLNTEAFF
.,TRBV10-3,TRBD1,TRBJ1-2,TGTGCCATCAGTGAACTCGAGGACAGGGGGTTATACTTC,CAISELEDRGLYF
.,TRBV19,TRBD1,TRBJ1-6,TGTGCCAGTTCCACAGGGGGCTATTCACCCCTCCACTTT,CASSTGGYSPLHF
.,TRBV7-9,TRBD1,TRBJ2-3,TGTGCCAGCTTTGGTGGACAGGGCTCAGATACGCAGTATTTT,CASFGGQGSDTQYF
.,TRBV6-5,TRBD1,TRBJ1-1,TGTGCCAGCAGACCAGGGGGGATCAGGGCTGAAGCTTTCTTT,CASRPGGIRAEAFF
.,TRBV7-9,.,TRBJ2-1,TGTGCCAGCAGCTTAGGAGCTAGCGCCCACAATGAGCAGTTCTTC,CASSLGASAHNEQFF
.,TRBV9,TRBD1,TRBJ2-6,TGTGCCAGCAGCGACCGACAGGGGGGCTCTGGGGCCAACGTCCTGACTTTC,CASSDRQGGSGANVLTF
.,TRBV15,TRBD1,TRBJ1-2,TGTGCCACCAGCAGAGATTACAGGGGAAAAAATGATGGCTACACCTTC,CATSRDYRGKNDGYTF
.,TRBV7-3,.,TRBJ1-5,TGTGCCAGCAGCTTAACTCAGGGCGGGCCCCAGCATTTT,CASSLTQGGPQHF
few,TRBV5-1,.,TRBJ1-6,TGCGCCAGCAGCTTGGATCCAGGGCCAAATTCACCCCTCCACTTT,CASSLDPGPNSPLHF
.,TRBV5-6,.,TRBJ2-7,TGTGCCAGCAGCCGAACGGTCTCCTACGAGCAGTACTTC,CASSRTVSYEQYF
.,TRBV19,TRBD1,TRBJ1-6,TGTGCCAGTCGGGGACAGCTCAATAATTCACCCCTCCACTTT,CASRGQLNNSPLHF
.,TRBV4-1,.,TRBJ1-5,TGCGCCAGCAGCCAAGTATCGGGGGTGAATCAGCCCCAGCATTTT,CASSQVSGVNQPQHF
.,TRBV5-4,TRBD1,TRBJ1-4,TGTGCCAGCAGCTTGGGGACCGGGACAGGGAATGAAAAACTGTTTTTT,CASSLGTGTGNEKLFF
.,TRBV6-5,.,TRBJ1-1,TGTGCCAGCCAGGAGGGGGGGGGCACTGAAGCTTTCTTT,CASQEGGGTEAFF
.,TRBV24-1,.,TRBJ2-2,TGTGCCACGAGGGCGACAGGCGGGTCGAACACCGGGGAGCTGTTTTTT,CATRATGGSNTGELFF